Each of the 23 T cell receptor beta chains below was sequenced from the same sample in a study of Graves' ophthalmopathy and Graves' hyperthyroidism. CDR3 regions of TCR beta were amplified from RNA transcripts. An opening RT-PCR round employed HTBI primers and preceded a second-round multiplex PCR. TCRdb called the multiplex PCR reads again in MiXCR, with one record for every CDR3 protein. The profile covers roughly 600,000 distinct CDR3 sequences, with 35% to 40% appearing a single time and about 4% taken by the ten largest. The sample consisted of peripheral blood or thyroid tissue (not recorded which). These receptors came from an adult man with Graves' hyperthyroidism.

V is TRBV24-1 and J is TRBJ2-7; 8 bases agree with TRBD2. TRBJ2-1 explains the end of the DNA better; the J call may be wrong. CDR3 size: 15 residues. Germline V gives CDR1 KGHDR, CDR2 SFDVKD. The CDR3 loop reads CATSDGAGGNNEQFF. The CDR3, as DNA: TGTGCCACCAGTGACGGGGCGGGAGGAAACAATGAGCAGTTCTTC.

This clonotype was detected ten times or more. V usage is TRBV19 and J usage is TRBJ1-1; D remains unclear. The CDR3 contains 13 residues. Trimming pared 5 bases from V and 1 base from J, leaving 8 bases between. In germline, CDR1 is LNHDA, CDR2 SQIVND (reference sequence). CDR3 protein: CASSLWTNTEAFF. Written as DNA, the CDR3 is TGTGCCAGTAGTTTATGGACGAACACTGAAGCTTTCTTT.

Comment on this clonotype: A much larger clone sits a single nucleotide away, making a read error possible. The gene calls are TRBV7-9 and TRBJ2-5, with D maybe TRBD2 (6 bases). The ends were cut back, 7 bases at V and 7 bases at J, with 13 bases in the middle. Looked up from germline, CDR1 is SEHNR and CDR2 is FQNEAQ (reference sequence). CDR3 length equals 12 residues. The CDR3 sequence is CASMGGLGTQYF. CDR3 DNA sequence: TGTGCCAGCATGGGGGGATTAGGGACCCAGTACTTC. The full variable domain, completed using reference TRBV7-9 and TRBJ2-5, is DTGVSQNPRHKITKRGQNVTFRCDPISEHNRLYWYRQTLGQGPEFLTYFQNEAQLEKSRLLSDRFSAERPKGSFSTLEIQRTEQGDSAMYLCASMGGLGTQYFGPGTRLLVL.

J is TRBJ1-1 and V is TRBV18; D remains unclear. This CDR3 is 13 amino acids long. Trimming took 5 bases from V and 1 from J, leaving 8 bases between them. CDR1 is KGHSH, CDR2 LQKENI, per germline. The CDR3: CASSISANTEAFF. CDR3 DNA: TGTGCCAGCTCAATCTCAGCGAACACTGAAGCTTTCTTT. Full variable domain (outside the CDR3, taken from reference TRBV18 and TRBJ1-1): NAGVMQNPRHLVRRRGQEARLRCSPMKGHSHVYWYRQLPEEGLKFMVYLQKENIIDESGMPKERFSAEFPKEGPSILRIQQVVRGDSAAYFCASSISANTEAFFGQGTRLTVV.

V gene TRBV29-1 combines with J gene TRBJ1-1; 7 bases line up with TRBD1. Germline trimming cut 4 bases from V and 4 bases from J; bases unmatched to any gene: 9. This CDR3 has 14 amino acids. Looked up from germline, CDR1 is SQVTM and CDR2 is ANQGSEA. In nucleotides, the CDR3 is TGCAGCGTTGGGGAGGGGGCGGTGGGCACTGAAGCTTTCTTT. Translation: CSVGEGAVGTEAFF.

The chain has TRBV12-3 or TRBV12-4 and TRBJ2-7, with a possible D match to TRBD2 (6 bases). The CDR3 length is 17 residues. Deletions cut 6 bases from V and 5 bases from J, with 26 bases between. Written as DNA, the CDR3 is TGTGCCAGCAGCCAAGGAGCCCTCAGTCCAGGGAGGAACGAGCAGTACTTC. It codes for CASSQGALSPGRNEQYF.

This clonotype was found a few times. V and J are TRBV11-2 and TRBJ2-7; D is possibly TRBD2 (6 bases). From germline, CDR1 is SGHAT and CDR2 FQNNGV. The germline V and J ends were trimmed by 1 base and 3 bases, with 13 bases remaining between them. The CDR3 consists of 15 residues. The DNA of the CDR3 is TGTGCCAGCAGCTTAGGGGTAGCGGATAACTACGAGCAGTACTTC. Translating it yields CASSLGVADNYEQYF.

This clonotype turned up a few times. V and J are TRBV28 and TRBJ2-7; either TRBD1 or TRBD2 may fit D (5 bases each). V lost 2 bases, J lost 2 bases, and 16 bases lay in between. There are 16 residues in the CDR3. Per the germline V gene, CDR1 is MDHEN and CDR2 is SYDVKM. CDR3 region: CASSLPLRDGTYEQYF. The DNA of the CDR3 is TGTGCCAGCAGTTTACCCCTCCGGGACGGCACCTACGAGCAGTACTTC. Variable domain in full (rest from reference TRBV28 and TRBJ2-7): DVKVTQSSRYLVKRTGEKVFLECVQDMDHENMFWYRQDPGLGLRLIYFSYDVKMKEKGDIPEGYSVSREKKERFSLILESASTNQTSMYLCASSLPLRDGTYEQYFGPGTRLTVT.

The chain couples TRBV7-2 to TRBJ2-7; 7 bases are shared with TRBD2. The germline CDR1 and CDR2 sequences are SGHTA and FQGNSA. The ends lost 1 base at V and 7 bases at J; junction bases unmatched: 13. CDR3 length equals 16 residues. Here the CDR3 reads CASSLGAGLTYNEQYF. The CDR3 region has the DNA TGTGCCAGCAGCTTAGGGGCGGGACTAACCTACAATGAGCAGTACTTC.

This rearrangement joins TRBV29-1 to TRBJ2-2; the D is unclear. Between the trimmed V and J ends, which lost 2 bases and 9 bases, there was a span of 10 bases. Germline CDR1 and CDR2: SQVTM and ANQGSEA. This CDR3 is built from 12 residues. CDR3 DNA: TGCAGCGTTGAAAGTAATAGCTGGGAGCTGTTTTTT. Translated: CSVESNSWELFF.

This clonotype was detected ten times or more. V usage is TRBV7-8 and J usage is TRBJ2-7; 8 bases match TRBD1. The J call is uncertain, as TRBJ2-1 better fits the DNA end. The length of the CDR3 is 15 residues. CDR1 and CDR2 (germline): SGHVS, FQNEAQ. Written as DNA, the CDR3 is TGTGCCAGCAGCCAAAGTGACAGGGGAAGGGATGAGCAGTTCTTC. This translates into CASSQSDRGRDEQFF.

Remarks on this clonotype: A read error may explain this, as a much larger clone is one base away. The chain links TRBV12-3 or TRBV12-4 to TRBJ1-4; a possible D gene is TRBD1 (5 bases). V lost 6 bases, J lost 10 bases, and 15 bases lay in between. CDR3 length equals 13 residues. The CDR3 DNA follows: TGTGCCAGCAGCGCGCCAGGGCGTGGAAAACTGTTTTTT. This sequence encodes CASSAPGRGKLFF.

Ten or more counts support this clonotype. The chain couples TRBV20-1 to TRBJ2-7; TRBD1 matches 9 bases. V gave up 0 bases and J gave up 5 bases; unmatched junction bases: 8. Germline CDR1 and CDR2: DFQATT and SNEGSKA (reference sequence). This CDR3 has 15 residues. In DNA, the CDR3 is TGCAGTGCTAGAGATGGGGGGACAGGGACGGACGAGCAGTACTTC. Translated: CSARDGGTGTDEQYF.

This sequence joins TRBV25-1 and TRBJ1-2, with 9 bases that match TRBD1. From germline, CDR1 is MGHDK and CDR2 SYGVNS. The CDR3 length is 15 residues. The CDR3: CARVLEGQGGYGYTF. CDR3 nucleotides: TGTGCTAGAGTATTGGAGGGACAGGGTGGCTATGGCTACACCTTC.

The DNA for the CDR3 is TGCAGCGGGACAATGACAGGGGGCTCTGGCTACACCTTC. Its protein product is CSGTMTGGSGYTF. V is TRBV29-1 and J is TRBJ1-2; TRBD1 agrees at 10 bases. Looked up from germline, CDR1 is SQVTM and CDR2 is ANQGSEA. The V segment lost 7 bases and the J segment 7 bases; nucleotides outside the gene matches: 9. The CDR3 spans 13 residues. Full variable domain (remainder filled in from reference TRBV29-1 and TRBJ1-2): SAVISQKPSRDICQRGTSLTIQCQVDSQVTMMFWYRQQPGQSLTLIATANQGSEATYESGFVIDKFPISRPNLTFSTLTVSNMSPEDSSIYLCSGTMTGGSGYTFGSGTRLTVV.

The rearrangement links TRBV11-3 to TRBJ2-7; 9 bases agree with TRBD2. The DNA end favors TRBJ2-1, so the J call may be wrong. Germline V gene sequence: CDR1 SGHNT, CDR2 YENEEA. CDR3 length: 14 residues. The CDR3 is CASSAGGVTNEQFF. CDR3 in DNA: TGTGCCAGCAGCGCGGGGGGGGTCACGAATGAGCAGTTCTTC.

This clonotype was seen repeatedly, ten times or more. V usage is TRBV3-1 and J usage is TRBJ1-1, with 7 bases matching TRBD1. V lost 3 bases to trimming and J lost 4 bases; unmatched junction nucleotides: 5. The germline V gene encodes CDR1 LGHDT and CDR2 YNNKEL (reference sequence). This CDR3 spans 14 amino acids. CDR3 loop: CASSHLQGTTEAFF. In DNA, the CDR3 is TGTGCCAGCAGCCACCTACAGGGGACCACTGAAGCTTTCTTT.

This clonotype was observed at least ten times. The CDR3 here is CASSARQGSYEQYF. CDR3 in DNA: TGTGCCAGCAGCGCTAGACAGGGGTCCTACGAGCAGTACTTC. The chain recombines TRBV7-9 with TRBJ2-7, with 8 bases matching TRBD1. Germline V gene data show CDR1 as SEHNR and CDR2 as FQNEAQ (reference sequence). The ends lost 5 bases at V and 1 base at J; junction bases unmatched: 4. CDR3 length: 14 amino acids.

CDR3 in amino acids: CASSSQQGGEKLFF. In DNA form, the CDR3 reads TGTGCCAGCAGCTCCCAACAGGGAGGAGAAAAACTGTTTTTT. V gene TRBV7-9 combines with J gene TRBJ1-4; perhaps TRBD1 as D (6 bases). The CDR3 extends over 14 amino acids. Germline V gene sequence: CDR1 SEHNR, CDR2 FQNEAQ (reference sequence). V lost 4 bases to trimming and J lost 8 bases, with 14 bases between them.

V and J are TRBV12-5 and TRBJ2-2, with TRBD2 matching 16 bases. Germline CDR1 and CDR2: LGHNT and FRNRAP. Germline trimming cut 4 bases from V and 6 bases from J; bases unmatched to any gene: 5. The CDR3 is 17 amino acids. As DNA, the CDR3 is TGTGCTAGTGGTTCGGGACTAGCGGGAGGGGAGTCCGGGGAGCTGTTTTTT. It is translated as CASGSGLAGGESGELFF.

V and J are TRBV6-2 or TRBV6-3 and TRBJ2-7; TRBD2 matches 8 bases. Germline CDR1 reads MNHEY; CDR2 reads SVGEGT. The CDR3 loop spans 13 amino acids. In nucleotides, the CDR3 is TGTGCTACGTGGCGGGAGGCCTCCTACGAGCAGTACTTC. Translation: CATWREASYEQYF.

Of note for this clonotype: A clone one base away is much larger, so this may be a read error. The chain joins TRBV7-6 to TRBJ2-7; a possible D gene is TRBD1 (6 bases). This CDR3 spans 18 amino acids. V was cut by 1 base and J by 4 bases, with 23 bases left in between. Germline-derived CDR1 and CDR2 are SGHVS and FNYEAQ. The CDR3, as DNA: TGTGCCAGCAGCTTAGTCCCACTGGGACACCGGACGAGTTACGAGCAGTACTTC. Translating it yields CASSLVPLGHRTSYEQYF.

This clonotype was counted between two and nine times. The chain links TRBV7-8 to TRBJ2-3, with D unclear. Germline V gives CDR1 SGHVS, CDR2 FQNEAQ. Trimming left V 2 bases short and J 0 bases short, with 6 bases between. CDR3 length: 14 residues. The CDR3 DNA reads as TGTGCCAGCAGCTTAAGCTCCAGCACAGATACGCAGTATTTT. Its protein product is CASSLSSSTDTQYF. The full variable domain, with the rest looked up from reference TRBV7-8 and TRBJ2-3, is GAGVSQSPRYKVAKRGQDVALRCDPISGHVSLFWYQQALGQGPEFLTYFQNEAQLDKSGLPSDRFFAERPEGSVSTLKIQRTQQEDSAVYLCASSLSSSTDTQYFGPGTRLTVL.